This T cell receptor beta chain appears in the sequencing data of a study of long-term antiretroviral therapy in people with HIV. Study-level findings and limits: Pre-ART expanded TRB clones stayed dominant throughout, though often decreasing after ART. It was not possible to obtain data on ART adherence, viral resistance or therapy changes.

CDR1 SEHNR and CDR2 FQNEAQ come from the germline V gene (reference sequence). The CDR3 is made up of 15 amino acids. V trimming: 5 bases; J trimming: 5 bases; junction bases outside the gene matches: 8. The cryopreserved samples used held roughly 1-10 million PBMC prior to extraction of DNA. A remark on this clone: The antigen remains undetermined.

Researchers report immunoSEQ v3.0 was run at survey level. Only in-frame clones appear in the TCRdb table, and some are missing; sequencing was by immunoSEQ multiplex PCR. This table has about 36,000 clones, 85% to 95% appearing once. The chain is built from TRBV7-9 and TRBJ2-7, with 11 bases matching TRBD1. This TCR derives from a woman aged 50 to 60 with HIV. The source was unsorted PBMCs, collected 4.1 years after starting antiretroviral therapy. The CDR3 reads CASSRPGQGGHEQYF. CDR3 nucleotide sequence: TGTGCCAGCAGCCGTCCGGGACAGGGGGGTCACGAGCAGTACTTC. The full variable domain, in which reference TRBV7-9 and TRBJ2-7 provide the parts outside the CDR3, is DTGVSQNPRHKITKRGQNVTFRCDPISEHNRLYWYRQTLGQGPEFLTYFQNEAQLEKSRLLSDRFSAERPKGSFSTLEIQRTEQGDSAMYLCASSRPGQGGHEQYFGPGTRLTVT.